This T cell receptor beta chain was documented in a study of T cell changes during pregnancy in multiple sclerosis. Libraries were prepared by immunoSEQ multiplex PCR; TCRdb keeps only in-frame clonotypes and omits some of them. The sample records about 40,000 clones, more than 75% being singletons. The germline V gene encodes CDR1 DFQATT and CDR2 SNEGSKA (reference sequence). This CDR3 is 11 amino acids long. This clone was counted a single time. A read error may produce the germline difference seen at one junction end. The V and J genes are TRBV20-1 and TRBJ1-1; no definite D call. This TCR was recovered from a female donor with multiple sclerosis, enrolled in a pregnancy study. Sequences were obtained from PBMCs (not recorded whether the cells were cultured). The CDR3 DNA reads as TGCAGTGCTAGAGAAGATACTGGAGCTTTCTTT. Encoded protein: CSAREDTGAFF.